What follows are 28 T cell receptor beta chains derived from one specimen sequenced in a study of cytomegalovirus exposure and HLA in healthy donors. This table comes from immunoSEQ multiplex PCR, and its TCRdb copy is limited to in-frame clones, with some not included. The data contain hundreds of thousands of clones, roughly 90% of them singletons. Sequencing used PBMCs. All receptors derive from a man aged 18 to 29 in good health and CMV-seropositive.

The chain recombines TRBV2 with TRBJ1-3; no clear D. This CDR3 has 15 residues. Trimming removed 7 bases from V and 3 bases from J, with 16 bases in between. Germline V gene lookup returns CDR1 SNHLY and CDR2 FYNNEI. For the CDR3, the DNA is TGTGCCAGCATCGCGAATAGGATATATGGAAACACCATATATTTT. Translation: CASIANRIYGNTIYF.

The table lists this clone with a count of one. The chain couples TRBV15 to TRBJ2-6; a possible D gene is TRBD2 (6 bases). The CDR3 runs to 18 residues. CDR1 is LNHNV, CDR2 YYDKDF, per germline (reference sequence). Trimming took 1 base from V and 2 from J, leaving 15 bases between them. Written as DNA, the CDR3 is TGTGCCACCAGCAGAGTGCGGGACGGGGTTCCTGGGGCCAACGTCCTGACTTTC. It translates to CATSRVRDGVPGANVLTF.

This chain uses TRBV9 with TRBJ1-2; 9 bases fit TRBD1. Germline-derived CDR1 and CDR2 are SGDLS and YYNGEE. The J segment lost 7 bases and the V segment lost 2 bases, leaving 3 bases of the junction unmatched. The CDR3 covers 13 residues. The CDR3 is CASSVGQGSGYTF. The CDR3 region has the DNA TGTGCCAGCAGCGTGGGACAGGGCAGTGGCTACACCTTC.

This clone was detected ten times or more. The chain employs TRBV10-3 and TRBJ1-5; D not resolved. The CDR3 extends over 19 amino acids. CDR1 and CDR2 (germline): ENHRY, SYGVKD. The ends were cut back, 7 bases at V and 2 bases at J, with 27 bases in the middle. The chain's CDR3 is CAITAGPDVAPKRNQPQHF. The CDR3 DNA reads TGTGCCATCACCGCGGGCCCAGATGTCGCCCCGAAACGCAATCAGCCCCAGCATTTT.

This sequence joins TRBV28 and TRBJ2-3; D is unclear. The V gene lost 4 bases and the J gene lost 0 bases, with 8 bases spanning the gap. CDR1 and CDR2 (germline): MDHEN, SYDVKM. This CDR3 region has 14 residues. CDR3 in DNA: TGTGCCAGCAGTTCCTCGACTAGCACAGATACGCAGTATTTT. Its protein is CASSSSTSTDTQYF. Looking up the rest from reference TRBV28 and TRBJ2-3 gives the full variable domain: DVKVTQSSRYLVKRTGEKVFLECVQDMDHENMFWYRQDPGLGLRLIYFSYDVKMKEKGDIPEGYSVSREKKERFSLILESASTNQTSMYLCASSSSTSTDTQYFGPGTRLTVL.

The chain couples TRBV30 to TRBJ2-7; perhaps D is TRBD1 or TRBD2 (6 bases each). V lost 4 bases to trimming and J lost 4 bases, with 26 bases between them. The CDR3 extends over 17 amino acids. CDR1 and CDR2 (germline): GTSNPN, SVGIG (reference sequence). CDR3 sequence (DNA): TGTGCCTGGACCCCCGGGGCCGGGGGCGGGATCTTATACGAGCAGTACTTC. It codes for CAWTPGAGGGILYEQYF.

Written as DNA, the CDR3 is TGTGCCAGCAGCTTAGCAGGGGGAACCTACGAGCAGTACTTC. This translates into CASSLAGGTYEQYF. The chain recombines TRBV5-6 with TRBJ2-7; 7 bases fit TRBD1. Germline V CDR1 and CDR2: SGHDT, YYEEEE. J gave up 2 bases and V 2 bases, and 4 bases lay outside the gene matches. This CDR3 comprises 14 residues.

The genes are TRBV6-4 and TRBJ2-1; the D is unclear. The CDR3 consists of 14 residues. Germline CDR1 and CDR2: MRHNA and SNTAGT. V was pared by 0 bases and J by 6 bases, with 9 bases between. The CDR3 nucleotides are TGTGCCAGCAGTGACTCGACTGGGGTCAATGAGCAGTTCTTC. It specifies CASSDSTGVNEQFF.

This chain joins TRBV14 and TRBJ1-4; D perhaps matches TRBD1 (6 bases). Trimming cost V 0 bases and J 0 bases, with 11 bases left between them. The V gene's germline CDR1 is SGHDN and CDR2 FVKESK. The CDR3 totals 17 residues. DNA for the CDR3: TGTGCCAGCAGCCAAGAAGTCGGGGGCACAACTAATGAAAAACTGTTTTTT. As protein: CASSQEVGGTTNEKLFF. Based on the CDR3 plus reference TRBV14 and TRBJ1-4, the full variable domain is EAGVTQFPSHSVIEKGQTVTLRCDPISGHDNLYWYRRVMGKEIKFLLHFVKESKQDESGMPNNRFLAERTGGTYSTLKVQPAELEDSGVYFCASSQEVGGTTNEKLFFGSGTQLSVL.

This CDR3 reads CASHTWGLAGVNEQFF. As DNA, the CDR3 is TGTGCCAGTCACACCTGGGGACTAGCGGGAGTGAATGAGCAGTTCTTC. V is TRBV19 and J is TRBJ2-1; TRBD2 matches at 14 bases. V was clipped by 8 bases and J by 7 bases; unmatched bases: 10. CDR1 is LNHDA and CDR2 is SQIVND in the germline V gene (reference sequence). The CDR3 has 16 amino acids.

V is TRBV18 and J is TRBJ1-2; no definite D call. V lost 0 bases and J lost 4, with 6 bases in between. Germline V lookup: CDR1 KGHSH, CDR2 LQKENI. This CDR3 is 13 amino acids long. The CDR3 DNA is TGTGCCAGCTCACCACCGTCGTCCTATGGCTACACCTTC. This encodes CASSPPSSYGYTF.

V usage is TRBV5-1 and J usage is TRBJ1-2, with TRBD1 matching over 8 bases. This CDR3 spans 14 amino acids. Germline V CDR1 and CDR2: SGHRS, YFSETQ. The trim removed 7 bases at V and 2 bases at J, leaving 7 bases unmatched. The CDR3, as DNA: TGCGCCAGCGGGGGAAGACAGGGGAACTATGGCTACACCTTC. Encoded protein: CASGGRQGNYGYTF.

This chain connects TRBV6-1 to TRBJ2-7, with 7 positions matching TRBD2. Germline values: CDR1 MNHNS, CDR2 SASEGT. This CDR3 is built from 15 residues. After removal of 6 bases from V and 0 bases from J, the junction contained 8 bases not matched to a gene. The CDR3 nucleotides are TGTGCCAGCAGCGTAGAGGCGGGAGCCTCCTACGAGCAGTACTTC. Translation gives CASSVEAGASYEQYF.

The chain links TRBV28 to TRBJ2-5; 8 bases are a match to TRBD2. Germline CDR1 MDHEN, CDR2 SYDVKM. The V segment lost 6 bases and the J segment 7 bases; nucleotides outside the gene matches: 4. The CDR3 loop spans 12 amino acids. The CDR3 region has the DNA TGTGCCAGCAGGGATGCGGGAGGGACCCAGTACTTC. Translating gives CASRDAGGTQYF.

The chain links TRBV27 to TRBJ1-4; TRBD1 agrees at 7 bases. J gave up 5 bases and V 6 bases, and 9 bases lay outside the gene matches. The CDR3 loop spans 15 amino acids. Germline V gene data show CDR1 as MNHEY and CDR2 as SMNVEV (reference sequence). This chain's CDR3 is CASSRKWTGNEKLFF. In DNA, the CDR3 is TGTGCCAGCAGCCGCAAATGGACAGGAAATGAAAAACTGTTTTTT. The variable domain in full, completed from reference TRBV27 and TRBJ1-4, reads EAQVTQNPRYLITVTGKKLTVTCSQNMNHEYMSWYRQDPGLGLRQIYYSMNVEVTDKGDVPEGYKVSRKEKRNFPLILESPSPNQTSLYFCASSRKWTGNEKLFFGSGTQLSVL.

This chain links TRBV4-3 with TRBJ2-7; TRBD2 matches at 10 bases. J gave up 0 bases and V 0 bases, and 5 bases lay outside the gene matches. Germline V lookup: CDR1 LGHNA, CDR2 YSLEER. The CDR3 covers 17 residues. The CDR3 DNA follows: TGCGCCAGCAGCCAAGATTTAAGGACTAGCGGCTCCTACGAGCAGTACTTC. Translation gives CASSQDLRTSGSYEQYF.

This clone was observed a few times. The chain links TRBV14 to TRBJ2-2; TRBD1 matches at 9 bases. Germline CDR1 is SGHDN and CDR2 is FVKESK. The CDR3 length is 15 residues. V dropped 8 bases and J dropped 6; count of bases not matched to a gene: 10. CDR3 nucleotide sequence: TGTGCCAGCCCCCGGGGACAGGGTTTTTCCGGGGAGCTGTTTTTT. Amino acid sequence: CASPRGQGFSGELFF.

J is TRBJ1-5 and V is TRBV19; D is unclear. The V and J ends lost 7 bases and 1 base respectively, with 14 bases between them. The CDR3 sequence is 15 residues long. Germline loops: CDR1 LNHDA, CDR2 SQIVND (reference sequence). The CDR3 coding sequence is TGTGCCAGTATGCCGTGGGCGGCCAGCAATCAGCCCCAGCATTTT. It yields the protein CASMPWAASNQPQHF. Complete variable domain (other parts from reference TRBV19 and TRBJ1-5): DGGITQSPKYLFRKEGQNVTLSCEQNLNHDAMYWYRQDPGQGLRLIYYSQIVNDFQKGDIAEGYSVSREKKESFPLTVTSAQKNPTAFYLCASMPWAASNQPQHFGDGTRLSIL.

This clone appeared a single time. The chain employs TRBV20-1 and TRBJ1-1, with D uncertain. The germline gives CDR1 DFQATT, CDR2 SNEGSKA (reference sequence). V lost 3 bases, J lost 8 bases, and 10 bases lay in between. The CDR3 contains 11 residues. DNA for the CDR3: TGCAGTGCTAGCACGGGCCCGGAAGCTTTCTTT. It codes for CSASTGPEAFF.

CDR3 nucleotide sequence: TGTGCCAGCAGTGAGTGGGGGGGTAGGAATGAGCAGTTCTTC. This gives the protein CASSEWGGRNEQFF. This chain uses TRBV2 with TRBJ2-1; 7 bases are shared with TRBD2. J gave up 7 bases and V 3 bases, and 6 bases lay outside the gene matches. Germline loops: CDR1 SNHLY, CDR2 FYNNEI. This CDR3 comprises 14 residues.

The chain uses TRBV6-1 and TRBJ1-2; D perhaps matches TRBD1 (5 bases). Germline V gene lookup returns CDR1 MNHNS and CDR2 SASEGT. Between the trimmed V and J ends, which lost 3 bases and 7 bases, there was a span of 18 bases. The CDR3 runs to 15 residues. CDR3 coding DNA: TGTGCCAGCAGTGATCTGTGGAGGGGAGGGACTGGCTACACCTTC. It yields the protein CASSDLWRGGTGYTF.

V is TRBV30 and J is TRBJ1-5; 8 nucleotides agree with TRBD1. V lost 7 bases, J lost 5 bases, and 7 bases stayed unmatched. The CDR3 has 13 amino acids. The V gene's germline CDR1 is GTSNPN and CDR2 SVGIG (reference sequence). DNA of the CDR3: TGTGCCTTCTCAGGACAGGGTTATCAGCCCCAGCATTTT. Its translation: CAFSGQGYQPQHF.

The V and J genes are TRBV5-1 and TRBJ1-5, with D possibly matching TRBD1 (6 bases). Trimming shortened V by 3 bases and J by 4 bases, and 11 bases separated the two germline ends. CDR1 and CDR2 from the germline V gene are SGHRS and YFSETQ. The CDR3 has 14 amino acids. The DNA of the CDR3 is TGCGCCAGCAGCTCTGGAGGGGGTAATCAGCCCCAGCATTTT. It translates to CASSSGGGNQPQHF.

The chain has TRBV4-1 and TRBJ1-4, with D uncertain. Germline-derived CDR1 and CDR2 are MGHRA and YSYEKL. This CDR3 region has 15 residues. Deletions cut 1 base from V and 0 bases from J, with 6 bases between. This CDR3 reads CASSQVHSTNEKLFF. The CDR3 DNA sequence: TGCGCCAGCAGCCAAGTCCACTCAACTAATGAAAAACTGTTTTTT.

The V and J genes are TRBV6-5 and TRBJ2-7; D unclear. Trimming removed 0 bases from V and 3 bases from J, with 12 bases in between. The CDR3 covers 15 residues. Looked up from germline, CDR1 is MNHEY and CDR2 is SVGAGI. The chain's CDR3 is CASSYSALGIYEQYF. In nucleotides, the CDR3 is TGTGCCAGCAGTTACTCGGCACTGGGAATCTACGAGCAGTACTTC.

This clone was detected only once. The genes are TRBV6-6 and TRBJ1-1; possibly TRBD1 for D (5 bases). This CDR3 contains 13 residues. Deletions cut 7 bases from V and 2 bases from J, with 11 bases between. The germline V gene encodes CDR1 MNHNY and CDR2 SVGAGI (reference sequence). CDR3 region: CASIAGINTEAFF. The CDR3 DNA follows: TGTGCCAGCATAGCAGGGATAAACACTGAAGCTTTCTTT.

This rearrangement joins TRBV7-9 to TRBJ2-3; 7 bases line up with TRBD1. Germline V gene sequence: CDR1 SEHNR, CDR2 FQNEAQ (reference sequence). The ends lost 8 bases at V and 4 bases at J; junction bases unmatched: 6. The CDR3 has 13 amino acids. The CDR3 DNA follows: TGTGCCAGCGGTTTAGGGGGCCCAGATACGCAGTATTTT. Residues: CASGLGGPDTQYF.

CDR3 in DNA: TGTGCCAGCAGTTTTATGCTGCGGAGAGGGGTGAATTATGGCTACACCTTC. As protein: CASSFMLRRGVNYGYTF. This sequence joins TRBV28 and TRBJ1-2, with TRBD1 as a possible D gene (5 bases). The CDR3 is made up of 17 amino acids. V dropped 3 bases and J dropped 5 bases, with 22 bases sitting between them. Germline V CDR1 and CDR2: MDHEN, SYDVKM.